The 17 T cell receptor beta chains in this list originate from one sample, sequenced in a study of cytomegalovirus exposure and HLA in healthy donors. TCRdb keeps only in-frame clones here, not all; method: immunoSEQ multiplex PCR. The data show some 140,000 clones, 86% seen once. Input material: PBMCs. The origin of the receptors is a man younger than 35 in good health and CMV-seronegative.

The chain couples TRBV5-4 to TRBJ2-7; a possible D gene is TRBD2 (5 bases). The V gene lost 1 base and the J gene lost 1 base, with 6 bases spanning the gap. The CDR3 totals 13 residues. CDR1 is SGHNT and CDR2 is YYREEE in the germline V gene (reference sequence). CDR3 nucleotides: TGTGCCAGCAGCTTGCGGGATTCCTACGAGCAGTACTTC. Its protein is CASSLRDSYEQYF.

The CDR3: CASLLTATNYGYTF. The CDR3 bases are TGTGCCAGCCTGCTGACAGCAACTAACTATGGCTACACCTTC. The chain uses TRBV2 and TRBJ1-2; TRBD1 might be the D (5 bases). V lost 8 bases and J lost 0, with 13 bases in between. The CDR3 loop spans 14 amino acids. In germline, CDR1 is SNHLY, CDR2 FYNNEI.

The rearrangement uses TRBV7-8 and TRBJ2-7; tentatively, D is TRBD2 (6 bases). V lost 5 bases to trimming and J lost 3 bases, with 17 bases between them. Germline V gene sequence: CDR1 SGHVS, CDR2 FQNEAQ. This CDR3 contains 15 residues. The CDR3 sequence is CASSPQGSGGYEQYF. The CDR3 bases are TGTGCCAGCAGCCCCCAGGGTAGCGGAGGCTACGAGCAGTACTTC.

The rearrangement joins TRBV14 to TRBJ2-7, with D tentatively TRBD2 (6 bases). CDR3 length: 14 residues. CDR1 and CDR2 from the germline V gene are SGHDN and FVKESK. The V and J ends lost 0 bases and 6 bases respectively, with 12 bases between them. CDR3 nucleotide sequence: TGTGCCAGCAGCCAAGATTTCGGGGGTAGCGAGCAGTACTTC. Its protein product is CASSQDFGGSEQYF. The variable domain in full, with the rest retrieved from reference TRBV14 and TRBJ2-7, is EAGVTQFPSHSVIEKGQTVTLRCDPISGHDNLYWYRRVMGKEIKFLLHFVKESKQDESGMPNNRFLAERTGGTYSTLKVQPAELEDSGVYFCASSQDFGGSEQYFGPGTRLTVT.

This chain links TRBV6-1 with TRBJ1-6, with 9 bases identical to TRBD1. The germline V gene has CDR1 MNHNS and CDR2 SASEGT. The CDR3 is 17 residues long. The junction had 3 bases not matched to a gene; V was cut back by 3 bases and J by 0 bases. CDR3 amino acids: CASSDWDRASYNSPLHF. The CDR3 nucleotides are TGTGCCAGCAGTGACTGGGACAGGGCCTCCTATAATTCACCCCTCCACTTT.

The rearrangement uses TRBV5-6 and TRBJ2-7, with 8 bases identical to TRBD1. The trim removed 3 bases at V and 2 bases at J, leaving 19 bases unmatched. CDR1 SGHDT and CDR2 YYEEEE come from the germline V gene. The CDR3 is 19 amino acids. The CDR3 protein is CASSSTGTGFWRGTYEQYF. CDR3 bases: TGTGCCAGCAGCTCAACCGGGACAGGTTTTTGGCGGGGCACCTACGAGCAGTACTTC.

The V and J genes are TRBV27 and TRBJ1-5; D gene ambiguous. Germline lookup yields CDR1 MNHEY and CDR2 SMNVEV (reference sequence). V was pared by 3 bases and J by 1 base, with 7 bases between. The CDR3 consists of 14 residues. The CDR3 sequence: CASSFAGSNQPQHF. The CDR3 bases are TGTGCCAGCAGTTTCGCGGGAAGCAATCAGCCCCAGCATTTT.

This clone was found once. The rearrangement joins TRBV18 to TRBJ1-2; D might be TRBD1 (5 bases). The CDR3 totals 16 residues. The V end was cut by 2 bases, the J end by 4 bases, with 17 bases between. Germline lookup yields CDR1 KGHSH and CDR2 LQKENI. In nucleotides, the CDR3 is TGTGCCAGCTCACCAAGCGAAGCCGGGGGAGGCTATGGCTACACCTTC. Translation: CASSPSEAGGGYGYTF.

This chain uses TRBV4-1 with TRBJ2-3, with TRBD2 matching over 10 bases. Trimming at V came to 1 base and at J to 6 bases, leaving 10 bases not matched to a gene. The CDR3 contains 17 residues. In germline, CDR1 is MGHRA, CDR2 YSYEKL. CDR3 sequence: CASSQVGLAGAMDTQYF. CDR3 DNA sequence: TGCGCCAGCAGCCAAGTAGGCCTAGCGGGGGCCATGGATACGCAGTATTTT.

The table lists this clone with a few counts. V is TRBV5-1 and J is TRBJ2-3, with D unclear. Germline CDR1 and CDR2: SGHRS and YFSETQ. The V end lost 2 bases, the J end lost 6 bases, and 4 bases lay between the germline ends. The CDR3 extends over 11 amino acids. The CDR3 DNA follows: TGCGCCAGCAGCTTCGGGGATACGCAGTATTTT. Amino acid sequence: CASSFGDTQYF. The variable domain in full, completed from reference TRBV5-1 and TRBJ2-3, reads KAGVTQTPRYLIKTRGQQVTLSCSPISGHRSVSWYQQTPGQGLQFLFEYFSETQRNKGNFPGRFSGRQFSNSRSEMNVSTLELGDSALYLCASSFGDTQYFGPGTRLTVL.

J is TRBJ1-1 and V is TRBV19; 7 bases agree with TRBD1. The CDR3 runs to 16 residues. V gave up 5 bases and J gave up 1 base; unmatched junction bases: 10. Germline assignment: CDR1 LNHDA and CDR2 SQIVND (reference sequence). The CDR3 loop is CASSPRAGGTNTEAFF. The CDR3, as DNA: TGTGCCAGTAGTCCCCGGGCAGGGGGTACGAACACTGAAGCTTTCTTT. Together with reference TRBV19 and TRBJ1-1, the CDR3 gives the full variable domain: DGGITQSPKYLFRKEGQNVTLSCEQNLNHDAMYWYRQDPGQGLRLIYYSQIVNDFQKGDIAEGYSVSREKKESFPLTVTSAQKNPTAFYLCASSPRAGGTNTEAFFGQGTRLTVV.

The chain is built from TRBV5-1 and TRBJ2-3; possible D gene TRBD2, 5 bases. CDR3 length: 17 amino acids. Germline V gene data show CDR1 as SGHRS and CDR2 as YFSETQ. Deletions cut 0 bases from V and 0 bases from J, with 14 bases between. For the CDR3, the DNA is TGCGCCAGCAGCTTGGTCGGCTTGGGAGTCAGCACAGATACGCAGTATTTT. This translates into CASSLVGLGVSTDTQYF.

CDR3 in amino acids: CASRPRTGTHSYEQYF. CDR3 in DNA: TGTGCCAGCAGACCTAGAACCGGGACACACTCCTACGAGCAGTACTTC. The chain recombines TRBV27 with TRBJ2-7; D possibly corresponds to TRBD1 (6 bases). Per the germline V gene, CDR1 is MNHEY and CDR2 is SMNVEV (reference sequence). The CDR3 extends over 16 amino acids. Deletions cut 6 bases from V and 0 bases from J, with 18 bases between.

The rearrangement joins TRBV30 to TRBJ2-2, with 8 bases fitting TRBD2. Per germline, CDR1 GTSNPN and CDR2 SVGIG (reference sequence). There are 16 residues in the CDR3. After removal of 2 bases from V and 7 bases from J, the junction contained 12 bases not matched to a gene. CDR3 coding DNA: TGTGCCTGGAGTCGTATTCGGACTAGCTGGGTCGGGGAGCTGTTTTTT. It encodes CAWSRIRTSWVGELFF.

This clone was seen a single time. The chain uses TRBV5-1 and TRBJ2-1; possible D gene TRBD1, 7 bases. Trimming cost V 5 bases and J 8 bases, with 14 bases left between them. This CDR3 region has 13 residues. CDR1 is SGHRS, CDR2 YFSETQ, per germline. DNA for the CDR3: TGCGCCAGCAGTTACAGGGGAGGCGATGAGCAGTTCTTC. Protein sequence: CASSYRGGDEQFF.

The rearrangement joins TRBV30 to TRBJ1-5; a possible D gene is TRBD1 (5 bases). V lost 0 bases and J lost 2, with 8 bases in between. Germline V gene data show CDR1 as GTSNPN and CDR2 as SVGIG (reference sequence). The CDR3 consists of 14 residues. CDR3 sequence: CAWSVQGGNQPQHF. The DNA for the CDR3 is TGTGCCTGGAGTGTACAAGGGGGCAATCAGCCCCAGCATTTT.

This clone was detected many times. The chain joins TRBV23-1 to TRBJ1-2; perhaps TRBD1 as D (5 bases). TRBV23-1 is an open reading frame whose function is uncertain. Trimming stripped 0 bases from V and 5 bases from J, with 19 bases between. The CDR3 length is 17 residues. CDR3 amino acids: CASSQSWGEGRGYGYTF. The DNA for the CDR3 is TGCGCCAGCAGTCAATCGTGGGGAGAGGGACGGGGGTATGGCTACACCTTC.